This entry describes one T cell receptor (beta chain). TCRdb keeps only in-frame clones here, not all; method: immunoSEQ multiplex PCR. The sample records roughly 190,000 clones, around 80% being singletons. The CDR3 extends over 11 amino acids. Germline CDR1 SGHDN, CDR2 FVKESK. Trimming removed 1 base at V and 15 bases at J, with 10 bases between. The record originates from a study of blood T cell repertoires in COVID-19. This sequence was found in a woman aged 55-70 years with COVID-19, enrolled during active disease. The sequenced sample was peripheral blood. This chain uses TRBV14 with TRBJ2-1, with a tentative D call TRBD1 (6 bases). CDR3 residues: CASSQGQAVFF. In DNA, the CDR3 is TGTGCCAGCAGCCAAGGACAGGCTGTGTTCTTC.